The 21 T cell receptor beta chains listed next were all sequenced from one sample in a study of T cells in Graves' hyperthyroidism and ophthalmopathy. TCR beta CDR3 regions were amplified from RNA transcripts. First-round RT-PCR with HTBI primers amplified the TCR CDR3 region. MiXCR was run by TCRdb on the multiplex PCR reads, yielding one entry per CDR3 protein. The table records around 600,000 distinct CDR3 sequences, less than 20% of them present only once. Sequencing was carried out using blood. The receptor source for this set is a woman in her twenties or thirties with Graves' hyperthyroidism.

This clonotype occurred many times. The chain links TRBV28 to TRBJ2-3; no clear D. V was cut by 4 bases and J by 5 bases, with 13 bases left in between. The CDR3 is 14 residues long. Per germline, CDR1 MDHEN and CDR2 SYDVKM. The CDR3 nucleotides are TGTGCCAGCAGTTACCTAAGGACGGGAGATACGCAGTATTTT. It yields the protein CASSYLRTGDTQYF.

Comments on this clonotype: The junction shows a germline mismatch at one end, possibly a read error. The rearrangement joins TRBV19 to TRBJ2-1; possibly TRBD1 for D (6 bases). Germline assignment: CDR1 LNHDA and CDR2 SQIVND (reference sequence). The CDR3 is 19 residues long. The CDR3 nucleotides are TGTGTCAGTAGTCCGCTCAAGGGCAGGGGATTGCTCAGGTACAATGAGCAGTTCTTC. Amino acids: CVSSPLKGRGLLRYNEQFF.

This clonotype appeared many times. V is TRBV6-5 and J is TRBJ1-1; D not certain. Per germline, CDR1 MNHEY and CDR2 SVGAGI. This CDR3 contains 13 residues. V shed 0 bases and J shed 3 bases, with 5 bases lying between them. The CDR3 nucleotides are TGTGCCAGCAGTTACTCGAAGTACACTGAAGCTTTCTTT. Translating it yields CASSYSKYTEAFF.

The rearrangement joins TRBV19 to TRBJ1-5; D is uncertain. The V gene lost 5 bases and the J gene lost 5 bases, with 10 bases spanning the gap. Germline loops: CDR1 LNHDA, CDR2 SQIVND (reference sequence). The CDR3 has 13 residues. The CDR3 sequence is CASSPTTYQPQHF. The DNA for the CDR3 is TGTGCCAGTAGTCCGACAACGTATCAGCCCCAGCATTTT.

This clonotype was detected ten times or more. This chain connects TRBV18 to TRBJ1-4; no firm D call. Trimming cost V 2 bases and J 6 bases, with 10 bases left between them. CDR1 is KGHSH, CDR2 LQKENI, per germline. CDR3 size: 14 residues. CDR3 loop: CASSPRASDEKLFF. The CDR3 DNA reads as TGTGCCAGCTCACCAAGGGCCTCGGATGAAAAACTGTTTTTT. The variable domain in full, completed from reference TRBV18 and TRBJ1-4, reads NAGVMQNPRHLVRRRGQEARLRCSPMKGHSHVYWYRQLPEEGLKFMVYLQKENIIDESGMPKERFSAEFPKEGPSILRIQQVVRGDSAAYFCASSPRASDEKLFFGSGTQLSVL.

The rearrangement uses TRBV7-2 and TRBJ2-2, with 7 bases lining up with TRBD1. This CDR3 has 16 residues. In germline, CDR1 is SGHTA, CDR2 FQGNSA. The junction had 9 bases not matched to a gene; V was cut back by 5 bases and J by 3 bases. DNA for the CDR3: TGTGCCAGCAGCCCCGCCCCGGGACAGCACACCGGGGAGCTGTTTTTT. It is translated as CASSPAPGQHTGELFF.

This clonotype was picked up many times. The V gene is TRBV6-1, the J gene TRBJ2-1, with D perhaps matching TRBD2 (6 bases). CDR1 and CDR2 from the germline V gene are MNHNS and SASEGT. The V gene lost 6 bases and the J gene lost 4 bases, with 13 bases spanning the gap. The CDR3 totals 14 residues. CDR3 in amino acids: CASRAGLEYNEQFF. Here the CDR3 DNA reads TGTGCCAGCAGGGCGGGACTGGAATACAATGAGCAGTTCTTC.

The chain carries TRBV15 and TRBJ2-6; D is unclear. Germline V gene lookup returns CDR1 LNHNV and CDR2 YYDKDF (reference sequence). Trimming removed 3 bases from V and 0 bases from J, with 3 bases in between. The CDR3 is 14 residues long. CDR3 amino acids: CATSSTSGANVLTF. CDR3 bases: TGTGCCACCAGCAGTACCTCTGGGGCCAACGTCCTGACTTTC.

At least ten counts were recorded for this clonotype. This chain links TRBV6-1 with TRBJ2-5; no definite D call. Germline V gives CDR1 MNHNS, CDR2 SASEGT. This CDR3 comprises 15 residues. Trimming took off 2 bases at V and 5 bases at J, with 15 bases between the two ends. The CDR3 spells CASSERWGSSETQYF. The CDR3 DNA sequence: TGTGCCAGCAGTGAAAGGTGGGGATCTTCGGAGACCCAGTACTTC.

This clonotype has only a few counts. The chain combines TRBV29-1 with TRBJ1-2, with D perhaps matching TRBD1 (6 bases). Trimming cost V 4 bases and J 6 bases, with 18 bases left between them. The CDR3 length is 14 residues. Germline-derived CDR1 and CDR2 are SQVTM and ANQGSEA. CDR3: CSVAGDTELNGYTF. The CDR3 DNA is TGCAGCGTTGCCGGGGACACGGAACTAAATGGCTACACCTTC.

In this sample, this clonotype turned up a few times. This chain connects TRBV2 to TRBJ1-4, with TRBD1 matching 8 bases. The germline V gene has CDR1 SNHLY and CDR2 FYNNEI. V shed 9 bases, J shed 7 bases, and the junction held 13 bases outside the gene matches. This CDR3 is 15 amino acids long. Here the CDR3 DNA reads TGTGCCAGAGGGGGCGCAGGGGGCTTCGGTGAAAAACTGTTTTTT. It codes for CARGGAGGFGEKLFF.

Many counts were recorded for this clonotype. V usage is TRBV10-3 and J usage is TRBJ1-1; TRBD1 might be the D (5 bases). CDR3 size: 13 residues. Germline lookup yields CDR1 ENHRY and CDR2 SYGVKD. The V end was cut by 6 bases, the J end by 6 bases, with 14 bases between. This CDR3 reads CAISSEGRAEAFF. CDR3 in DNA: TGTGCCATCAGCAGCGAGGGGAGGGCTGAAGCTTTCTTT.

This clonotype was recorded many times. The J gene is TRBJ2-1, the V gene TRBV30, with D unresolved. Germline V CDR1 and CDR2: GTSNPN, SVGIG (reference sequence). There are 14 residues in the CDR3. V was cut by 2 bases and J by 0 bases, with 8 bases left in between. CDR3 in DNA: TGTGCCTGGAGTTTGGGGTTCTCCTACAATGAGCAGTTCTTC. The encoded protein is CAWSLGFSYNEQFF.

The chain carries TRBV12-3 or TRBV12-4 and TRBJ2-5; no reliable D call. This CDR3 region has 12 residues. The germline V and J ends were trimmed by 6 bases and 3 bases, with 8 bases remaining between them. The CDR3 sequence is CASRVRKETQYF. Written as DNA, the CDR3 is TGTGCCAGCAGGGTTAGGAAAGAGACCCAGTACTTC.

This clonotype was picked up many times. The V gene is TRBV7-2, the J gene TRBJ2-7; 11 nucleotides match TRBD2. Trimming cost V 1 base and J 3 bases; bases outside gene matches: 2. CDR3 size: 15 residues. In germline, CDR1 is SGHTA, CDR2 FQGNSA. CDR3 sequence reads: CASSLGLAGGYEQYF. The CDR3 region has the DNA TGTGCCAGCAGCTTAGGGCTAGCGGGAGGCTACGAGCAGTACTTC.

This clonotype was detected ten times or more. The chain is built from TRBV20-1 and TRBJ2-5; D ambiguous. With 0 bases removed from V and 5 bases from J, the gap between germline ends came to 7 bases. Germline values: CDR1 DFQATT, CDR2 SNEGSKA (reference sequence). The CDR3 sequence is 12 residues long. DNA of the CDR3: TGCAGTGCTAGAGATCATGAGGAGACCCAGTACTTC. It yields the protein CSARDHEETQYF.

V gene TRBV20-1 combines with J gene TRBJ2-2; D possibly uses TRBD1 or TRBD2 (5 bases each). The CDR3 has 17 amino acids. Germline CDR1 reads DFQATT; CDR2 reads SNEGSKA (reference sequence). V shed 2 bases and J shed 3 bases, with 19 bases lying between them. The CDR3 bases are TGCAGTGCTAGAACCACCGAGGGACGGATGTACACCGGGGAGCTGTTTTTT. This codes for CSARTTEGRMYTGELFF.

This clonotype appeared many times. The V call is TRBV5-1, the J call TRBJ2-3; 11 nucleotides match TRBD2. The CDR3 is 18 residues long. Germline values: CDR1 SGHRS, CDR2 YFSETQ. J was trimmed by 3 bases and V by 1 base; bases with no gene match: 10. This CDR3 is CASSLLPLAGGPTDTQYF. DNA for the CDR3: TGCGCCAGCAGCTTGTTGCCCTTAGCGGGAGGGCCAACAGATACGCAGTATTTT.

The table lists this clonotype with many counts. The gene calls are TRBV20-1 and TRBJ2-1; D perhaps matches TRBD1 (6 bases). CDR1 is DFQATT and CDR2 is SNEGSKA in the germline V gene (reference sequence). V was trimmed by 5 bases and J by 0 bases, leaving 8 bases between them. The length of the CDR3 is 13 residues. The CDR3 DNA is TGCAGTGCTCAAGGGGGCTCCTACAATGAGCAGTTCTTC. It translates to CSAQGGSYNEQFF.

This chain joins TRBV7-9 and TRBJ2-1, with D possibly being TRBD1 or TRBD2 (9 bases each). Trimming cost V 4 bases and J 4 bases, with 23 bases left between them. CDR3 length equals 18 residues. Germline lookup yields CDR1 SEHNR and CDR2 FQNEAQ (reference sequence). CDR3 amino acids: CASSSGQGWTSVYNEQFF. CDR3 coding DNA: TGTGCCAGCAGCTCTGGACAGGGGTGGACTAGCGTATACAATGAGCAGTTCTTC.

This clonotype was recorded many times. The chain joins TRBV27 to TRBJ2-7; a possible D gene is TRBD2 (6 bases). V lost 3 bases, J lost 2 bases, and 17 bases lay in between. Germline V CDR1 and CDR2: MNHEY, SMNVEV (reference sequence). The CDR3 consists of 16 residues. The CDR3 loop reads CASSFTGSRGTYEQYF. CDR3 coding DNA: TGTGCCAGCAGTTTCACCGGGTCGCGGGGCACCTACGAGCAGTACTTC.